This TCR beta chain came from a study of cytomegalovirus exposure and HLA in healthy donors. In the PCR, 60 Vbeta and 13 Jbeta primers were used. Profiled with immunoSEQ multiplex PCR; TCRdb holds only in-frame clones, not every one. The data show 100,000 to 150,000 clones, around four fifths seen once. This CDR3 contains 16 residues. The V segment lost 3 bases and the J segment 7 bases; nucleotides outside the gene matches: 8. CDR1 is SNHLY, CDR2 FYNNEI, per germline. The sequencing input was PBMCs. This chain uses TRBV2 with TRBJ2-2; 10 positions match TRBD1. The receptor comes from a boy between 2 and 15 years old in good health and CMV-seronegative. The CDR3, as DNA: TGTGCCAGCAGTGAGGGGCGACAGGGGGCGGTCGGGGAGCTGTTTTTT. Protein: CASSEGRQGAVGELFF. The full variable domain, with the rest looked up from reference TRBV2 and TRBJ2-2, is EPEVTQTPSHQVTQMGQEVILRCVPISNHLYFYWYRQILGQKVEFLVSFYNNEISEKSEIFDDQFSVERPDGSNFTLKIRSTKLEDSAMYFCASSEGRQGAVGELFFGEGSRLTVL.